Below are 24 T cell receptor beta chains sequenced from a single sample in a study of cytomegalovirus exposure and HLA in healthy donors. Primers for the PCR totalled 60 Vbeta and 13 Jbeta. The method was immunoSEQ multiplex PCR; TCRdb's version includes in-frame clones alone and lacks a portion of them. The table records about 210,000 clones, 78% of them present only once. Source material: PBMCs. The receptors stem from a boy between 10 and 17 years old in good health and CMV-seronegative.

The chain has TRBV27 and TRBJ1-2, with TRBD1 matching over 8 bases. Trimming took 6 bases from V and 4 from J; bases not matched to a gene: 4. Germline V CDR1 and CDR2: MNHEY, SMNVEV (reference sequence). The CDR3 contains 13 residues. CDR3 bases: TGTGCCAGCAGGCAGGGGGCGAGCTATGGCTACACCTTC. This sequence encodes CASRQGASYGYTF.

V and J are TRBV5-1 and TRBJ1-1; 10 bases align to TRBD1. Trimming at V came to 7 bases and at J to 3 bases, leaving 9 bases not matched to a gene. The CDR3 loop spans 15 amino acids. Germline CDR1 is SGHRS and CDR2 is YFSETQ. This chain's CDR3 is CASRDRGFRHTEAFF. DNA for the CDR3: TGCGCCAGCCGGGACAGGGGTTTCCGGCACACTGAAGCTTTCTTT.

The chain joins TRBV7-2 to TRBJ1-5; D is undetermined. Germline CDR1 SGHTA, CDR2 FQGNSA. The CDR3 extends over 15 amino acids. Trimming removed 4 bases at V and 6 bases at J, with 16 bases between. The CDR3: CASSYREGRGQPQHF. CDR3 bases: TGTGCCAGCAGCTATAGGGAGGGAAGAGGTCAGCCCCAGCATTTT.

The V gene is TRBV5-1, the J gene TRBJ2-3; 14 bases are shared with TRBD2. The CDR3 is 16 residues long. V shed 4 bases, J shed 6 bases, and the junction held 7 bases outside the gene matches. Germline CDR1 and CDR2: SGHRS and YFSETQ. CDR3 in amino acids: CASSPRLAGGPDTQYF. For the CDR3, the DNA is TGCGCCAGCAGCCCCAGACTAGCGGGAGGGCCCGATACGCAGTATTTT.

The chain employs TRBV5-4 and TRBJ2-5; D perhaps matches TRBD1 (6 bases). Near its end, the DNA agrees better with TRBJ2-7, so the J call may be wrong. The germline gives CDR1 SGHNT, CDR2 YYREEE (reference sequence). The CDR3 spans 15 residues. The CDR3: CASSLGTRGGYEQYF. In DNA form, the CDR3 reads TGTGCCAGCAGCTTAGGGACGCGAGGGGGCTACGAGCAGTACTTC.

The V gene is TRBV6-1, the J gene TRBJ1-4; 7 nucleotides match TRBD1. V trimming: 5 bases; J trimming: 14 bases; junction bases outside the gene matches: 8. This CDR3 has 12 amino acids. Germline V gives CDR1 MNHNS, CDR2 SASEGT. This chain's CDR3 is CASSLDRQHLFF. The CDR3 bases are TGTGCCAGCAGTCTGGACAGGCAGCATCTGTTTTTT.

This clone was observed a handful of times. V gene TRBV19 combines with J gene TRBJ1-2; D remains unclear. The V end was cut by 5 bases, the J end by 2 bases, with 12 bases between. Germline loops: CDR1 LNHDA, CDR2 SQIVND (reference sequence). The CDR3 is 14 amino acids. Here the CDR3 reads CASSSEVSNYGYTF. As DNA, the CDR3 is TGTGCCAGTAGTTCAGAGGTTTCCAACTATGGCTACACCTTC.

The genes are TRBV4-1 and TRBJ2-7; weak D call: TRBD2 (6 bases). The CDR3 is 17 amino acids. V was clipped by 4 bases and J by 0 bases, with 19 bases between them. Germline V CDR1 and CDR2: MGHRA, YSYEKL. CDR3 nucleotides: TGCGCCAGCAGCCTAGCTACGGAGGGACCGAGCTCCTACGAGCAGTACTTC. Amino acids: CASSLATEGPSSYEQYF.

The chain couples TRBV5-8 to TRBJ1-2; D not resolved. Trimming stripped 0 bases from V and 7 bases from J, with 10 bases between. The CDR3 runs 13 residues. CDR1 is SGHTS, CDR2 YDEGEE, per germline. CDR3 residues: CASSLGAGFGYTF. CDR3 in DNA: TGTGCCAGCAGCTTGGGGGCAGGTTTTGGCTACACCTTC.

This chain connects TRBV19 to TRBJ1-2; D is uncertain. V was cut by 5 bases and J by 5 bases, with 15 bases left in between. This CDR3 is 14 amino acids long. Germline loops: CDR1 LNHDA, CDR2 SQIVND (reference sequence). CDR3 protein: CASSGPPERYGYTF. The CDR3, as DNA: TGTGCCAGTAGTGGCCCCCCCGAGAGGTATGGCTACACCTTC.

V usage is TRBV11-1 and J usage is TRBJ2-3; TRBD1 matches at 7 bases. This CDR3 spans 12 amino acids. The germline V gene encodes CDR1 SGHAT and CDR2 FQDESV (reference sequence). J was trimmed by 11 bases and V by 4 bases; bases with no gene match: 6. The CDR3 loop reads CASSWDSDRQYF. CDR3 bases: TGTGCCAGCAGCTGGGACAGCGACAGGCAGTATTTT.

The rearrangement joins TRBV29-1 to TRBJ2-3; 7 bases agree with TRBD1. The CDR3 is 14 amino acids. The junction had 18 bases not matched to a gene; V was cut back by 7 bases and J by 11 bases. Germline loops: CDR1 SQVTM, CDR2 ANQGSEA. The CDR3, as DNA: TGCAGCGACCGGGACAAGGGGGCCCAGATGGGGCAGTATTTT. Its protein is CSDRDKGAQMGQYF.

This clone was found once. This sample includes further DNA sequences coding for the same CDR3. The chain carries TRBV14 and TRBJ1-1; weak D call: TRBD1 (6 bases). Per germline, CDR1 SGHDN and CDR2 FVKESK. The CDR3 has 16 residues. The V and J ends lost 3 bases and 5 bases respectively, with 19 bases between them. CDR3 amino acids: CASSQGLRQRGTEAFF. In nucleotides, the CDR3 is TGTGCCAGCAGCCAGGGTCTTCGACAGAGGGGGACTGAAGCTTTCTTT.

This clone showed up just once. The rearrangement joins TRBV30 to TRBJ1-2; TRBD1 agrees at 9 bases. Germline V lookup: CDR1 GTSNPN, CDR2 SVGIG (reference sequence). J was trimmed by 7 bases and V by 5 bases; bases with no gene match: 8. CDR3 length: 13 residues. For the CDR3, the DNA is TGTGCCTGGGGCCGGGGACAGGGACGTGGCTACACCTTC. It codes for CAWGRGQGRGYTF.

The chain couples TRBV30 to TRBJ1-4, with 7 nucleotides matching TRBD1. The V and J ends lost 6 bases and 0 bases, in that order; junction bases with no gene match: 7. Germline-derived CDR1 and CDR2 are GTSNPN and SVGIG (reference sequence). The CDR3 has 15 amino acids. The CDR3: CACGTAIATNEKLFF. In nucleotides, the CDR3 is TGTGCCTGCGGGACAGCAATTGCAACTAATGAAAAACTGTTTTTT. The variable domain in full, with the rest retrieved from reference TRBV30 and TRBJ1-4, is SQTIHQWPATLVQPVGSPLSLECTVEGTSNPNLYWYRQAAGRGLQLLFYSVGIGQISSEVPQNLSASRPQDRQFILSSKKLLLSDSGFYLCACGTAIATNEKLFFGSGTQLSVL.

The chain has TRBV7-9 and TRBJ2-5; 7 bases are a match to TRBD2. The CDR3 runs 15 residues. The germline CDR1 and CDR2 sequences are SEHNR and FQNEAQ (reference sequence). Trimming cost V 3 bases and J 0 bases; bases outside gene matches: 4. CDR3 bases: TGTGCCAGCAGCTTGGGAGGGGCCCACCAAGAGACCCAGTACTTC. It yields the protein CASSLGGAHQETQYF.

This sequence joins TRBV4-1 and TRBJ2-2, with D perhaps TRBD1 (6 bases). Trimming removed 4 bases at V and 6 bases at J, with 18 bases between. Germline lookup yields CDR1 MGHRA and CDR2 YSYEKL. CDR3 size: 16 residues. This chain's CDR3 is CASSPFEGVKAGELFF. The CDR3, as DNA: TGCGCCAGCAGCCCATTCGAGGGGGTCAAGGCCGGGGAGCTGTTTTTT.

J is TRBJ2-2 and V is TRBV5-1, with D perhaps matching TRBD1 (6 bases). Germline lookup yields CDR1 SGHRS and CDR2 YFSETQ. The CDR3 is 15 residues long. V was pared by 9 bases and J by 6 bases, with 21 bases between. The CDR3 DNA follows: TGCGCCACCTACCCAGGGGAACGATGGCCCGGGGAGCTGTTTTTT. It specifies CATYPGERWPGELFF.

The chain is built from TRBV30 and TRBJ2-5, with 7 bases identical to TRBD1. V lost 5 bases, J lost 2 bases, and 2 bases stayed unmatched. Germline-derived CDR1 and CDR2 are GTSNPN and SVGIG (reference sequence). The CDR3 covers 12 residues. The CDR3 sequence: CAWEGAQETQYF. The DNA of the CDR3 is TGTGCCTGGGAGGGGGCTCAAGAGACCCAGTACTTC.

This chain links TRBV6-1 with TRBJ2-5, with TRBD2 as a possible D gene (5 bases). This CDR3 has 14 amino acids. Per germline, CDR1 MNHNS and CDR2 SASEGT. V dropped 5 bases and J dropped 3 bases, with 13 bases sitting between them. The CDR3 DNA follows: TGTGCCAGCAGTCCGACCGGGAAGGAAGAGACCCAGTACTTC. Amino acids: CASSPTGKEETQYF.

The chain joins TRBV29-1 to TRBJ1-1; 9 bases match TRBD1. The CDR3 totals 12 residues. Trimming at V came to 6 bases and at J to 7 bases, leaving 6 bases not matched to a gene. Germline values: CDR1 SQVTM, CDR2 ANQGSEA. CDR3: CSVVQGAREAFF. The CDR3 DNA reads TGCAGCGTAGTACAGGGGGCGCGTGAAGCTTTCTTT. Supplemented by reference TRBV29-1 and TRBJ1-1, the full variable domain reads SAVISQKPSRDICQRGTSLTIQCQVDSQVTMMFWYRQQPGQSLTLIATANQGSEATYESGFVIDKFPISRPNLTFSTLTVSNMSPEDSSIYLCSVVQGAREAFFGQGTRLTVV.

This clone was counted only a few times. J is TRBJ2-6 and V is TRBV5-5; tentatively, D is TRBD2 (6 bases). V was trimmed by 4 bases and J by 2 bases, leaving 10 bases between them. The germline V gene encodes CDR1 SGHKS and CDR2 YYEKEE (reference sequence). This CDR3 contains 15 residues. The CDR3 sequence is CASSQRLAGANVLTF. Written as DNA, the CDR3 is TGTGCCAGCAGCCAACGACTAGCTGGGGCCAACGTCCTGACTTTC.

The chain uses TRBV6-1 and TRBJ2-7; TRBD1 agrees at 8 bases. The CDR3 spans 14 residues. Trimming cost V 1 base and J 7 bases; bases outside gene matches: 6. Germline CDR1 and CDR2: MNHNS and SASEGT. CDR3 coding DNA: TGTGCCAGCAGTGAAGACGGGGACAGGCCTGAGCAGTACTTC. It encodes CASSEDGDRPEQYF.

The chain combines TRBV4-1 with TRBJ2-3; 7 bases are a match to TRBD2. V dropped 2 bases and J dropped 5; count of bases not matched to a gene: 13. This CDR3 has 17 amino acids. Germline V gives CDR1 MGHRA, CDR2 YSYEKL. The CDR3 reads CASSQPLAARARDTQYF. CDR3 bases: TGCGCCAGCAGCCAACCTCTAGCGGCGAGAGCTCGAGATACGCAGTATTTT.